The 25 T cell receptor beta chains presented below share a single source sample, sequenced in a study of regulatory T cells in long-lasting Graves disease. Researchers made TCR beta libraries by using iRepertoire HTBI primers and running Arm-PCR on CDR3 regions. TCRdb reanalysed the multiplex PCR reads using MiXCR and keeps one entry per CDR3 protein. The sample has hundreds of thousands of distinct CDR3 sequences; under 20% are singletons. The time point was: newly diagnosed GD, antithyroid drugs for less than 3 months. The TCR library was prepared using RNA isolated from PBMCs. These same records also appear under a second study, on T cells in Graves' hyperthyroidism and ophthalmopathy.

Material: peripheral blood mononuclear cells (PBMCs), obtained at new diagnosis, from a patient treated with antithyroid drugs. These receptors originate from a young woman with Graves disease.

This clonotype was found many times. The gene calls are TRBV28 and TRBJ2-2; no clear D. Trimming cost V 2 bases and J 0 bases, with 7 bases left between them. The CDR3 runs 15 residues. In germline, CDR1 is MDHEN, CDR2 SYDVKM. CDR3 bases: TGTGCCAGCAGTTTACAGAGCACGAACACCGGGGAGCTGTTTTTT. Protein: CASSLQSTNTGELFF.

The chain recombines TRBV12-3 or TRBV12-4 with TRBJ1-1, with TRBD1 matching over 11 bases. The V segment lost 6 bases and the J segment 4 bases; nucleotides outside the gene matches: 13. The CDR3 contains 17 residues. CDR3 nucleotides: TGTGCCAGCAGCTTGGTTACCACCGGGACAGGGGGCACTGAAGCTTTCTTT. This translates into CASSLVTTGTGGTEAFF.

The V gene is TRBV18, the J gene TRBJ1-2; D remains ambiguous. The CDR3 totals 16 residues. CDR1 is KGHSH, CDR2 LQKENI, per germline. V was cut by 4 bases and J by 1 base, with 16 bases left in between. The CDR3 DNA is TGTGCCAGCTCACGAGTCGACGGAGACGTTAACTATGGCTACACCTTC. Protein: CASSRVDGDVNYGYTF.

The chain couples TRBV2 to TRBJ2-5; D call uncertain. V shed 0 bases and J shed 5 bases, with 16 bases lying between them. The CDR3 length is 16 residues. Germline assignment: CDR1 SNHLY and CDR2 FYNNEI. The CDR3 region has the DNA TGTGCCAGCAGTGAAGCTCGGAAGGCGCAAGGGGAGACCCAGTACTTC. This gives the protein CASSEARKAQGETQYF.

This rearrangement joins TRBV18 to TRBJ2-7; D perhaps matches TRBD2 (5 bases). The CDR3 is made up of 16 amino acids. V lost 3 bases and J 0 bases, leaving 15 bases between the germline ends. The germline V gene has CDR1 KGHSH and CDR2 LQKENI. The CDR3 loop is CASSPRPTGISYEQYF. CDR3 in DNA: TGTGCCAGCTCACCGCGCCCTACGGGGATCTCCTACGAGCAGTACTTC.

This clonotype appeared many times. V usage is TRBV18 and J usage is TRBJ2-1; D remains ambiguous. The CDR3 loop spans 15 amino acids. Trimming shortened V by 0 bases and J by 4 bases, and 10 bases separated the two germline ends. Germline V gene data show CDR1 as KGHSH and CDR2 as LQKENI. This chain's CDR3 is CASSPPITNYNEQFF. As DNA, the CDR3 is TGTGCCAGCTCACCACCGATAACGAATTACAATGAGCAGTTCTTC.

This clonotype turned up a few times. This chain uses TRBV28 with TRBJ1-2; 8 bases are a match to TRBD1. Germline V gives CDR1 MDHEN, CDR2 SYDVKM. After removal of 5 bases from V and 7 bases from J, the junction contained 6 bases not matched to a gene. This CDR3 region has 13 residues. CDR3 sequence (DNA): TGTGCCAGCAGTGAAGGACAGGGCCTTGGCTACACCTTC. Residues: CASSEGQGLGYTF.

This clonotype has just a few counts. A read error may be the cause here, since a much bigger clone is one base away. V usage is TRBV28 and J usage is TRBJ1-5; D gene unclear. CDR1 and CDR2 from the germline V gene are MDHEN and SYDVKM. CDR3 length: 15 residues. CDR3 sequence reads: CASSLVQVEAQHQHF. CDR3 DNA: TGTGCCAGCAGTTTGGTGCAAGTTGAGGCTCAGCACCAGCATTTT.

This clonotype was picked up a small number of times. As DNA, the CDR3 is TGTGCCAGCAGCTCGCAAAAACCGGGATCTACAGCAGAGACCCAGTACTTC. This translates into CASSSQKPGSTAETQYF. This chain joins TRBV11-2 and TRBJ2-5; D might be TRBD2 (5 bases). Per germline, CDR1 SGHAT and CDR2 FQNNGV. The V gene lost 4 bases and the J gene lost 4 bases, with 22 bases spanning the gap. The CDR3 spans 17 residues.

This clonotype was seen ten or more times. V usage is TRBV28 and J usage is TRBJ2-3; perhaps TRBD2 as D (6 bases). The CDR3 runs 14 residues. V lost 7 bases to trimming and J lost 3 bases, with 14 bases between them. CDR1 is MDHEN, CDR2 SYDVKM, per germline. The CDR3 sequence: CASTGGSQTDTQYF. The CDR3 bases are TGTGCCAGCACCGGAGGGTCCCAGACAGATACGCAGTATTTT.

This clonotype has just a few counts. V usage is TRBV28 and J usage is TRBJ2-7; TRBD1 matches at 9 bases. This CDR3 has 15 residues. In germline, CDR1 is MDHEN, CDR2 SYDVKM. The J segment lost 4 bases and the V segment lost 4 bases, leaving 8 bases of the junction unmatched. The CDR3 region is CASSSGTGWRYEQYF. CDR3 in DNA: TGTGCCAGCAGTTCCGGGACAGGGTGGCGGTACGAGCAGTACTTC. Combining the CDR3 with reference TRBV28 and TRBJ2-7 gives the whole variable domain DVKVTQSSRYLVKRTGEKVFLECVQDMDHENMFWYRQDPGLGLRLIYFSYDVKMKEKGDIPEGYSVSREKKERFSLILESASTNQTSMYLCASSSGTGWRYEQYFGPGTRLTVT.

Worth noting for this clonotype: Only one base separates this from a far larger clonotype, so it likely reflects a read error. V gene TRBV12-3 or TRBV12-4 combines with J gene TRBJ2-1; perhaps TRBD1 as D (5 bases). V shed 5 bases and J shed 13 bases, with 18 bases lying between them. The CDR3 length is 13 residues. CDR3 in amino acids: CASSPSGAETQFF. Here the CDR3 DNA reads TGTGCCAGCAGTCCCTCTGGGGCAGAGACCCAGTTCTTC.

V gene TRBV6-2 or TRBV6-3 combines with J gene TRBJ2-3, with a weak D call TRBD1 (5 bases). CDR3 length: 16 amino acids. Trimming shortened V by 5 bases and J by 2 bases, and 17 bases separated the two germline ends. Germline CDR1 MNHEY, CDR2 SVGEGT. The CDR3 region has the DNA TGTGCCAGCAGTGCCCCTATCCCAGGGATCACAGATACGCAGTATTTT. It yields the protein CASSAPIPGITDTQYF.

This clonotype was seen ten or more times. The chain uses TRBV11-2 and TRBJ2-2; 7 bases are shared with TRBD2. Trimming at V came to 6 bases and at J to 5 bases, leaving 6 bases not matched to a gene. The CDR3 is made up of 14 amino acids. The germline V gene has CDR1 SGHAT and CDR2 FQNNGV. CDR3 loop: CASSRLADTGELFF. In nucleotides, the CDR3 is TGTGCCAGCAGTCGTCTAGCGGATACCGGGGAGCTGTTTTTT.

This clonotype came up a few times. The chain's CDR3 is CSARLMEGQTQYF. The CDR3 nucleotides read TGCAGCGCCCGACTAATGGAGGGACAGACCCAGTACTTC. The J gene is TRBJ2-5, the V gene TRBV29-1, with D possibly TRBD2 on 6 matching bases. The germline V and J ends were trimmed by 7 bases and 6 bases, with 18 bases remaining between them. Germline loops: CDR1 SQVTM, CDR2 ANQGSEA. There are 13 residues in the CDR3.

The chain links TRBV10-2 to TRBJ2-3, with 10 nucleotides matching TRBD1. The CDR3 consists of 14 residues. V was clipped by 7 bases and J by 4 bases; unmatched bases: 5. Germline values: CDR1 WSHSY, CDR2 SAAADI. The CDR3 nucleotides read TGCGCCAGCACCAGACAGGGGGCGGCAGATACGCAGTATTTT. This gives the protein CASTRQGAADTQYF.

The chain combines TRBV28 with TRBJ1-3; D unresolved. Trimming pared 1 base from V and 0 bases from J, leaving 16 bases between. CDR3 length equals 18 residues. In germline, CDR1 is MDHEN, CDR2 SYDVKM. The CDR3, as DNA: TGTGCCAGCAGTTTATTTAAGCACAGCTCTAGCTCTGGAAACACCATATATTTT. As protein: CASSLFKHSSSSGNTIYF.

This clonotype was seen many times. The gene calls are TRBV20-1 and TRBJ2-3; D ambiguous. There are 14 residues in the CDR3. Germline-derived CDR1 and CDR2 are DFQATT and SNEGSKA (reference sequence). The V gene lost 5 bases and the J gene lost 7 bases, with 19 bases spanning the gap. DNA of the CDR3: TGCAGTGCTTCACCTCATCCATTAGGGAATACGCAGTATTTT. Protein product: CSASPHPLGNTQYF.

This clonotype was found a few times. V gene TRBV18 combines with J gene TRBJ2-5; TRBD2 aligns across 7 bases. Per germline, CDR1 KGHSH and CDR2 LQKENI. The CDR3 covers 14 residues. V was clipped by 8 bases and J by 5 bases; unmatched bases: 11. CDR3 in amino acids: CASRTRDWLETQYF. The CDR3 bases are TGTGCCAGCAGGACTAGAGATTGGTTGGAGACCCAGTACTTC. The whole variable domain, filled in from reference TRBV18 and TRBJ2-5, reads NAGVMQNPRHLVRRRGQEARLRCSPMKGHSHVYWYRQLPEEGLKFMVYLQKENIIDESGMPKERFSAEFPKEGPSILRIQQVVRGDSAAYFCASRTRDWLETQYFGPGTRLLVL.

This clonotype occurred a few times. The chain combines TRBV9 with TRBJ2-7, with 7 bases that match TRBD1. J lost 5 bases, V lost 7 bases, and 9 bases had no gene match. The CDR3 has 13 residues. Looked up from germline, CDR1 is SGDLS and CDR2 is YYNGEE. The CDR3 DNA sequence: TGTGCCAGCTCACCAAGACAGGGTGACGAGCAGTACTTC. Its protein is CASSPRQGDEQYF.

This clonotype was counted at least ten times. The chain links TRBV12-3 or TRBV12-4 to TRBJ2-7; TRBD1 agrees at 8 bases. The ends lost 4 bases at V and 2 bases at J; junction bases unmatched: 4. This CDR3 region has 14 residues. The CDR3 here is CASSSGTGPYEQYF. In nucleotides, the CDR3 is TGTGCCAGCAGTTCCGGGACAGGTCCCTACGAGCAGTACTTC.

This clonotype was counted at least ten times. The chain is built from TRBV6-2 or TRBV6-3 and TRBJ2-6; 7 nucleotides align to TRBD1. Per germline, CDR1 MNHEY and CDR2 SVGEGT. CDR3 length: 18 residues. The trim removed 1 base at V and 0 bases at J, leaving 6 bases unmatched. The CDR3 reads CASSYLAGGASGANVLTF. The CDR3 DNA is TGTGCCAGCAGTTACTTGGCAGGGGGTGCCTCTGGGGCCAACGTCCTGACTTTC.

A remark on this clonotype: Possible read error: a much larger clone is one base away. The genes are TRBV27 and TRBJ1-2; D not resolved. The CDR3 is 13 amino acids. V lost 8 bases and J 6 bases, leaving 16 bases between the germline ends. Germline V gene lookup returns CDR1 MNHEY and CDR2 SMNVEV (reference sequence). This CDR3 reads CASRRLENHGYTF. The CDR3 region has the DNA TGTGCCAGCCGCCGACTGGAAAACCATGGCTACACCTTC.

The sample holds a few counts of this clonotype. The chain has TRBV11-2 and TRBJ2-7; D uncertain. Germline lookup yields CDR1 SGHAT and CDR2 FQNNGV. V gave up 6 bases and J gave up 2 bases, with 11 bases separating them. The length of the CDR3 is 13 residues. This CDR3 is CASSYLVAYEQYF. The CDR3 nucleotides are TGTGCCAGCAGTTATTTAGTAGCCTACGAGCAGTACTTC.

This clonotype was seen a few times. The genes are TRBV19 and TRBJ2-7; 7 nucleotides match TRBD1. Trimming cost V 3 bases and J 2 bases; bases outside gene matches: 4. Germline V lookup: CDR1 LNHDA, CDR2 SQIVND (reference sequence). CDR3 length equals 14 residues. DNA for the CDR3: TGTGCCAGTAGTATCACAGGGGCCACCTACGAGCAGTACTTC. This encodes CASSITGATYEQYF.